These 25 T cell receptor beta chains originate from one sample sequenced in a study of T cells in Graves' hyperthyroidism and ophthalmopathy (dated by TCRdb to the late 2010s). Libraries were constructed by multiplex PCR. TCRdb records Illumina HiSeq 2000 as the sequencer. The TCR beta CDR3 regions were amplified from RNA transcripts. A first-round RT-PCR of the TCR CDR3 used the HTBI primer set with the Qiagen OneStep RT-PCR kit. In-frame beta chains were kept once TCRdb had trimmed the public reads at Q25 with fastp and called clones with MiXCR. Identical CDR3 protein sequences are pooled into one entry, listed with their most common genes and DNA. The sample table shows 380,000 or so distinct CDR3 sequences, and about 15% are seen once. Of the sample, about 26% is held by the ten largest clones. The sample taken for sequencing was blood. The receptor source for this set is a young woman with Graves' hyperthyroidism.

The chain links TRBV5-4 to TRBJ2-1; perhaps TRBD2 as D (7 bases). Trimming took off 1 base at V and 10 bases at J, with 18 bases between the two ends. CDR3 size: 15 residues. Germline V gene sequence: CDR1 SGHNT, CDR2 YYREEE (reference sequence). The CDR3 is CASSLPGPGGQEQFF. In nucleotides, the CDR3 is TGTGCCAGCAGCTTGCCCGGGCCCGGGGGGCAAGAGCAGTTCTTC.

At least ten counts were recorded for this clonotype. The genes are TRBV7-2 and TRBJ2-3, with a tentative D call TRBD2 (6 bases). Germline CDR1 SGHTA, CDR2 FQGNSA. V lost 7 bases, J lost 4 bases, and 24 bases lay in between. The CDR3 sequence is 17 residues long. The CDR3, as DNA: TGTGCCAGCAAGGCCCTAGCGTTCTCGAGCCCCCCAGATACGCAGTATTTT. Translated, it gives CASKALAFSSPPDTQYF.

Many counts were recorded for this clonotype. This rearrangement joins TRBV6-2 or TRBV6-3 to TRBJ1-5; 8 positions agree with TRBD1. Germline loops: CDR1 MNHEY, CDR2 SVGEGT. The trim removed 5 bases at V and 6 bases at J, leaving 6 bases unmatched. This CDR3 has 14 amino acids. In DNA, the CDR3 is TGTGCCAGCAGTCCCGACAGGGGAAGTCAGCCCCAGCATTTT. Translating gives CASSPDRGSQPQHF.

The rearrangement joins TRBV11-2 to TRBJ2-1, with 7 bases fitting TRBD2. With 0 bases clipped from V and 6 bases from J, the junction kept 8 bases outside the gene matches. CDR3 length: 16 amino acids. Germline CDR1 and CDR2: SGHAT and FQNNGV. Here the CDR3 reads CASSLDWAGVVNEQFF. In nucleotides, the CDR3 is TGTGCCAGCAGCTTAGATTGGGCGGGAGTGGTCAATGAGCAGTTCTTC. Full variable domain (rest looked up from reference TRBV11-2 and TRBJ2-1): EAGVAQSPRYKIIEKRQSVAFWCNPISGHATLYWYQQILGQGPKLLIQFQNNGVVDDSQLPKDRFSAERLKGVDSTLKIQPAKLEDSAVYLCASSLDWAGVVNEQFFGPGTRLTVL.

This chain links TRBV10-3 with TRBJ2-7; D call uncertain. Trimming removed 6 bases from V and 3 bases from J, with 12 bases in between. This CDR3 region has 13 residues. The germline CDR1 and CDR2 sequences are ENHRY and SYGVKD. The CDR3 spells CAIRERVLYEQYF. The CDR3 coding sequence is TGTGCCATCAGGGAACGGGTTCTCTACGAGCAGTACTTC.

This clonotype was picked up a small number of times. A much larger clone differs by one base, so this may be a read error. The chain uses TRBV12-3 or TRBV12-4 and TRBJ2-1; TRBD2 aligns across 7 bases. The CDR3 has 13 amino acids. V lost 7 bases and J lost 7; bases outside the gene matches: 7. CDR3 loop: CASKVGGLNEQFF. The DNA of the CDR3 is TGTGCCAGCAAGGTGGGAGGGCTAAATGAGCAGTTCTTC.

This clonotype has at least ten counts. The CDR3, as DNA: TGTGCCAGCAGTTTAGTCCGGGAGACTGAAGATACGCAGTATTTT. It translates to CASSLVRETEDTQYF. The chain has TRBV27 and TRBJ2-3, with a weak D call TRBD2 (6 bases). The CDR3 extends over 15 amino acids. V dropped 2 bases and J dropped 5 bases, with 14 bases sitting between them. The V gene's germline CDR1 is MNHEY and CDR2 SMNVEV (reference sequence).

This clonotype was recorded at least ten times. This chain links TRBV29-1 with TRBJ1-4; D gene ambiguous. Trimming took off 6 bases at V and 0 bases at J, with 8 bases between the two ends. The CDR3 sequence is 13 residues long. In germline, CDR1 is SQVTM, CDR2 ANQGSEA. CDR3 loop: CSVQSATNEKLFF. CDR3 in DNA: TGCAGCGTACAATCCGCAACTAATGAAAAACTGTTTTTT.

This clonotype was detected only a few times. V gene TRBV7-9 combines with J gene TRBJ2-3; TRBD2 might be the D (6 bases). V dropped 5 bases and J dropped 1 base, with 10 bases sitting between them. This CDR3 region has 14 residues. Looked up from germline, CDR1 is SEHNR and CDR2 is FQNEAQ (reference sequence). In DNA, the CDR3 is TGTGCCAGCAGCCTCGGGAGCGGCACAGATACGCAGTATTTT. Protein sequence: CASSLGSGTDTQYF. Looking up the rest from reference TRBV7-9 and TRBJ2-3 gives the full variable domain: DTGVSQNPRHKITKRGQNVTFRCDPISEHNRLYWYRQTLGQGPEFLTYFQNEAQLEKSRLLSDRFSAERPKGSFSTLEIQRTEQGDSAMYLCASSLGSGTDTQYFGPGTRLTVL.

The table lists this clonotype with many counts. This sequence joins TRBV20-1 and TRBJ2-5, with D perhaps matching TRBD1 (6 bases). This CDR3 comprises 15 residues. V gave up 3 bases and J gave up 7 bases, with 21 bases separating them. Germline V gene lookup returns CDR1 DFQATT and CDR2 SNEGSKA (reference sequence). For the CDR3, the DNA is TGCAGTGCTAGCGGCACGGACAGTTCACTGGGGACCCAGTACTTC. Protein product: CSASGTDSSLGTQYF.

J is TRBJ2-3 and V is TRBV6-1, with a tentative D call TRBD2 (6 bases). The germline CDR1 and CDR2 sequences are MNHNS and SASEGT. V was pared by 6 bases and J by 5 bases, with 18 bases between. The CDR3 extends over 15 amino acids. The CDR3 region has the DNA TGTGCCAGCAGCCCTTTGGAGGGAGAGAGAGATACGCAGTATTTT. Protein sequence: CASSPLEGERDTQYF.

This clonotype was picked up a small number of times. The V call is TRBV4-3, the J call TRBJ1-1; D remains unclear. Germline CDR1 is LGHNA and CDR2 is YSLEER. The CDR3 totals 13 residues. Deletions cut 1 base from V and 8 bases from J, with 11 bases between. CDR3 sequence (DNA): TGCGCCAGCAGCCAAGTCATAGCGAGGGAAGCTTTCTTT. It translates to CASSQVIAREAFF.

This clonotype was found many times. V is TRBV7-2 and J is TRBJ1-2; TRBD1 agrees at 8 bases. In germline, CDR1 is SGHTA, CDR2 FQGNSA. The CDR3 covers 15 residues. Unmatched junction bases numbered 8, after V lost 5 bases and J lost 3 bases. The CDR3 nucleotides are TGTGCCAGCAGCGCGGGACAGGTTCTCCACTATGGCTACACCTTC. It yields the protein CASSAGQVLHYGYTF.

This clonotype came up many times. The V gene is TRBV27, the J gene TRBJ2-7, with a possible D match to TRBD2 (5 bases). From germline, CDR1 is MNHEY and CDR2 SMNVEV (reference sequence). The CDR3 runs 14 residues. V was shortened by 0 bases and J by 4 bases, with 10 bases between the two germline ends. Here the CDR3 DNA reads TGTGCCAGCAGTTTATCCTGGTCGGGGTACGAGCAGTACTTC. Protein: CASSLSWSGYEQYF.

This clonotype has a count of ten or more. The J gene is TRBJ2-3, the V gene TRBV7-2; TRBD2 agrees at 11 bases. Trimming at V came to 3 bases and at J to 2 bases, leaving 16 bases not matched to a gene. Germline V lookup: CDR1 SGHTA, CDR2 FQGNSA. This CDR3 is 20 amino acids long. The CDR3 DNA reads as TGTGCCAGCAGCTTCGGGGGTAGGCGTAGCGGGAGGGCCACCACAGATACGCAGTATTTT. Translation: CASSFGGRRSGRATTDTQYF.

This sequence joins TRBV7-9 and TRBJ2-7; 10 bases are a match to TRBD2. Germline V gene lookup returns CDR1 SEHNR and CDR2 FQNEAQ (reference sequence). CDR3 size: 19 residues. Trimming took 5 bases from V and 2 from J; bases not matched to a gene: 18. CDR3 sequence reads: CASSPRGSGRSKNPYEQYF. The CDR3 nucleotides are TGTGCCAGCAGCCCCAGGGGTAGCGGGAGGAGCAAAAACCCCTACGAGCAGTACTTC.

A few counts support this clonotype. V and J are TRBV30 and TRBJ2-7, with 8 nucleotides matching TRBD1. After removal of 5 bases from V and 3 bases from J, the junction contained 3 bases not matched to a gene. Germline values: CDR1 GTSNPN, CDR2 SVGIG (reference sequence). This CDR3 has 12 residues. For the CDR3, the DNA is TGTGCCTGGGGGGACAGGTACTACGAGCAGTACTTC. Its protein product is CAWGDRYYEQYF.

This clonotype was found many times. The CDR3 DNA sequence: TGTGCCAGCATGGAGCGACAGGGAGGTCACGAGCAGTACTTC. It encodes CASMERQGGHEQYF. The chain is built from TRBV2 and TRBJ2-7; TRBD1 might be the D (7 bases). Deletions cut 7 bases from V and 5 bases from J, with 18 bases between. In germline, CDR1 is SNHLY, CDR2 FYNNEI. CDR3 length equals 14 residues.

In its sample, this clonotype was seen many times. The chain uses TRBV28 and TRBJ1-6; 8 bases map to TRBD1. The J segment lost 10 bases and the V segment lost 4 bases, leaving 12 bases of the junction unmatched. The germline gives CDR1 MDHEN, CDR2 SYDVKM. CDR3 size: 16 residues. The CDR3 DNA follows: TGTGCCAGCAGTTCCATAATTCCGGGACAGGCATCACCCCTCCACTTT. Encoded protein: CASSSIIPGQASPLHF.

The gene calls are TRBV13 and TRBJ2-1, with a tentative D call TRBD1 (7 bases). Germline V lookup: CDR1 PRHDT, CDR2 FYEKMQ (reference sequence). V lost 8 bases and J 3 bases, leaving 17 bases between the germline ends. The CDR3 has 15 amino acids. The CDR3 DNA is TGTGCCAGCGCGTCGGGGGACAGTAACTACAATGAGCAGTTCTTC. It encodes CASASGDSNYNEQFF.

The chain has TRBV10-2 and TRBJ2-1, with TRBD2 matching over 13 bases. The CDR3 totals 17 residues. V dropped 3 bases and J dropped 7; count of bases not matched to a gene: 9. Germline assignment: CDR1 WSHSY and CDR2 SAAADI. The CDR3 reads CASSERLAGGRGNEQFF. The DNA for the CDR3 is TGCGCCAGCAGTGAACGACTAGCGGGAGGCCGGGGTAATGAGCAGTTCTTC.

This clonotype showed up many times. This chain connects TRBV3-1 to TRBJ2-1; D is uncertain. CDR3 length: 11 residues. Germline lookup yields CDR1 LGHDT and CDR2 YNNKEL (reference sequence). The V and J ends lost 3 bases and 10 bases respectively, with 7 bases between them. The CDR3 spells CASSQMREQFF. Written as DNA, the CDR3 is TGTGCCAGCAGCCAGATGAGGGAGCAGTTCTTC.

Only a few counts were recorded for this clonotype. The chain carries TRBV20-1 and TRBJ2-5; TRBD1 aligns across 10 bases. This CDR3 is 12 amino acids long. V shed 5 bases, J shed 5 bases, and the junction held 2 bases outside the gene matches. Germline loops: CDR1 DFQATT, CDR2 SNEGSKA (reference sequence). The CDR3 DNA reads as TGCAGTGCTGACAGGGGGCAGGAGACCCAGTACTTC. The encoded protein is CSADRGQETQYF.

This chain links TRBV12-3 or TRBV12-4 with TRBJ2-1, with TRBD2 matching 7 bases. The CDR3 loop spans 18 amino acids. V lost 4 bases and J lost 9; bases outside the gene matches: 21. In DNA, the CDR3 is TGTGCCAGCAGTTCCACGCAAGAACGGGGACTAAAGCTCGGTGAGCAGTTCTTC. This codes for CASSSTQERGLKLGEQFF.

This clonotype has ten or more counts. The gene calls are TRBV10-3 and TRBJ2-3; maybe TRBD2 (6 bases). CDR3 length: 14 residues. Trimming removed 7 bases at V and 2 bases at J, with 13 bases between. From germline, CDR1 is ENHRY and CDR2 SYGVKD. For the CDR3, the DNA is TGTGCCATCAAGGAGGGAGAGCCCACAGATACGCAGTATTTT. Translating it yields CAIKEGEPTDTQYF.